The entry that follows covers one TCR beta chain sequence. No antigen is known for it. This table comes from immunoSEQ multiplex PCR, and its TCRdb copy is limited to in-frame clones, with some not included. Of tens of thousands of clones detected, 89% appear once; the ten largest clones hold around 9.3%. Pooling of second doses given at about 4 or about 12 weeks was done. The V end lost 2 bases, the J end lost 0 bases, and 13 bases lay between the germline ends. This CDR3 is 16 amino acids long. Germline V lookup: CDR1 MNHEY, CDR2 SMNVEV (reference sequence). The data originate from a study of T cell responses to AZD1222 COVID-19 vaccine. Whole-study results and caveats: Spike-specific TCR breadth and depth went up after people got two AZD1222 doses. Seropositive AZD1222 recipients at baseline numbered only five to seven. Sampling captured repertoires only after the peak T cell response.

The clonotype comes from an adult who received the AZD1222 COVID-19 vaccine. Here the sequenced sample was peripheral blood, taken 28 days after the second AZD1222 dose. The chain recombines TRBV27 with TRBJ1-1; no definite D call. The CDR3 DNA reads as TGTGCCAGCAGTTTACGATCGGGCAGGCTGAACACTGAAGCTTTCTTT. Translation gives CASSLRSGRLNTEAFF.